The entry below gives a single T cell receptor (beta chain) sequence along with its context. The germline V and J ends were trimmed by 2 bases and 2 bases, with 14 bases remaining between them. This CDR3 comprises 16 residues. Germline CDR1 and CDR2: MNHEY and SMNVEV (reference sequence). The data stem from a study of blood T cells in healthy people across ages. For the second PCR, which ran for 7 to 11 cycles, a sample-barcoded 5' primer and a J-beta primer mix were used. TCRdb passed the 5' RACE reads through MiXCR, listing each CDR3 protein once. The data show 1,500,000 or so distinct CDR3 sequences, roughly 43% seen once.

This receptor was obtained from a woman aged 18-29 years in good health. The sample was blood. The chain combines TRBV27 with TRBJ2-3, with a possible D match to TRBD2 (6 bases). CDR3 nucleotides: TGTGCCAGCAGTTTAAGCACCGGGACTTACACAGATACGCAGTATTTT. Amino acid sequence: CASSLSTGTYTDTQYF.